The sequence of this T cell receptor (beta chain) was determined in a study of human T cells and chemical hapten exposure. Study-level background: From small differences in pooled library volume came most of the variation in per-sample TCR yields.

TCRdb itself ran the RACE reads through MiXCR, one entry per CDR3 protein. This sample carries some 360,000 distinct CDR3 sequences, 4.5% to 6% of them seen once, and the ten largest clones take 2% to 3%. This clonotype was picked up many times. Sample time point: pre-sensitization, week 0. The sample's treatment: therapeutic diphenylcyclopropenone sensitization with weekly scalp DPC. Trimming took 4 bases from V and 0 from J; bases not matched to a gene: 4. This CDR3 region has 17 residues. The germline V gene encodes CDR1 SGHRS and CDR2 YFSETQ. The J gene is TRBJ2-3, the V gene TRBV5-1; TRBD2 agrees at 14 bases. The material sequenced was whole blood, taken in connection with sensitization to the hapten diphenylcyclopropenone (DPC). This clonotype was obtained from a woman in her forties or fifties with alopecia areata. Some clones in this sample may be carry-over from other donors' samples. CDR3 residues: CASSHGLAGGSTDTQYF. The CDR3 bases are TGCGCCAGCAGCCACGGACTAGCGGGAGGCAGCACAGATACGCAGTATTTT.